This T cell receptor (beta chain) comes out of a study of regulatory T cells in long-lasting Graves disease. Time point denoted: newly diagnosed GD, antithyroid drugs for less than 3 months. After RNA was extracted from PBMCs, the TCR library was made from it. The guidelines of the American Thyroid Association were the basis for diagnosing Graves' disease. This clonotype was counted many times. Construction of the TCR beta libraries employed iRepertoire HTBI primers in conjunction with Arm-PCR of CDR3 regions. TCRdb ran MiXCR on the multiplex PCR reads and lists one entry per CDR3 protein. This sample has around 250,000 distinct CDR3 sequences, with 15% to 20% found just once. The CDR3 runs to 17 residues. Germline V gene data show CDR1 as LNHNV and CDR2 as YYDKDF (reference sequence). V lost 4 bases to trimming and J lost 2 bases, with 19 bases between them. These data were also filed under a second study, of T cells in Graves' hyperthyroidism and ophthalmopathy. From that second work: The definition of stable Graves' hyperthyroidism was no ophthalmopathy progression within 18 months. RT-PCR in the first round (using the HTBI primer set) targeted the TCR CDR3.

This material consisted of peripheral blood mononuclear cells (PBMCs), taken at new diagnosis, from a patient treated with antithyroid drugs. V is TRBV15 and J is TRBJ2-3; TRBD1 or TRBD2 may be the D gene (5 bases each). The sequence came from a woman between 25 and 40 years old with Graves disease. CDR3 sequence reads: CATSTAYRTGSTDTQYF. CDR3 coding DNA: TGTGCCACCAGCACAGCTTACAGGACGGGGTCCACAGATACGCAGTATTTT.